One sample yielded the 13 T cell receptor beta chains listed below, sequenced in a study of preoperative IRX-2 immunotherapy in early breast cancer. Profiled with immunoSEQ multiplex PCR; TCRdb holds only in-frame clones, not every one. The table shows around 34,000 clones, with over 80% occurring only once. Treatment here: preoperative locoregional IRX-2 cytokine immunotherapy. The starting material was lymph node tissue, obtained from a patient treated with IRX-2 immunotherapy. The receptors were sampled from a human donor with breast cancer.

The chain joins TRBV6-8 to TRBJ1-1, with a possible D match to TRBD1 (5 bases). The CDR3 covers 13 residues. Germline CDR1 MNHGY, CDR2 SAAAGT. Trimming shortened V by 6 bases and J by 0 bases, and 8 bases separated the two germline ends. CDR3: CASSGHMNTEAFF. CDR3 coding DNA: TGTGCCAGCAGCGGACACATGAACACTGAAGCTTTCTTT.

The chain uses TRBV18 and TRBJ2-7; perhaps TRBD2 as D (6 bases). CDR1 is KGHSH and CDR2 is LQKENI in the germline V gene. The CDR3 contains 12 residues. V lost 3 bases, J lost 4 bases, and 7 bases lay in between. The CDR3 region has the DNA TGTGCCAGCTCACCGGAGGGGTACGAGCAGTACTTC. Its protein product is CASSPEGYEQYF. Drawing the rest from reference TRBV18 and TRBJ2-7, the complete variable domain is NAGVMQNPRHLVRRRGQEARLRCSPMKGHSHVYWYRQLPEEGLKFMVYLQKENIIDESGMPKERFSAEFPKEGPSILRIQQVVRGDSAAYFCASSPEGYEQYFGPGTRLTVT.

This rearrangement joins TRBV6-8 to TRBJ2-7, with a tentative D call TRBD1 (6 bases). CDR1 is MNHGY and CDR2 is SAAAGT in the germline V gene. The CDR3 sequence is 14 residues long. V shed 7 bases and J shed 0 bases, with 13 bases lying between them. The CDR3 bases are TGTGCCAGCACCCTTACAGGGTTCTCCTACGAGCAGTACTTC. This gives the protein CASTLTGFSYEQYF.

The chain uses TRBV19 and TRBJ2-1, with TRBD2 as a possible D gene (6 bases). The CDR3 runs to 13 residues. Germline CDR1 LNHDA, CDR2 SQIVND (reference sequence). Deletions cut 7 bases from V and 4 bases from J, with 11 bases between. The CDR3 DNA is TGTGCCAGTACGGGACTCTCATACAATGAGCAGTTCTTC. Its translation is CASTGLSYNEQFF. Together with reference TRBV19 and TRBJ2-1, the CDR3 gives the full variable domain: DGGITQSPKYLFRKEGQNVTLSCEQNLNHDAMYWYRQDPGQGLRLIYYSQIVNDFQKGDIAEGYSVSREKKESFPLTVTSAQKNPTAFYLCASTGLSYNEQFFGPGTRLTVL.

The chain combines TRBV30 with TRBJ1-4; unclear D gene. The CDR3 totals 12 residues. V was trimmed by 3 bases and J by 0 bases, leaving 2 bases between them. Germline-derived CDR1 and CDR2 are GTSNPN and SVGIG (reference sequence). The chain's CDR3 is CAWRPTNEKLFF. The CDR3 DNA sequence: TGTGCCTGGAGACCAACTAATGAAAAACTGTTTTTT.

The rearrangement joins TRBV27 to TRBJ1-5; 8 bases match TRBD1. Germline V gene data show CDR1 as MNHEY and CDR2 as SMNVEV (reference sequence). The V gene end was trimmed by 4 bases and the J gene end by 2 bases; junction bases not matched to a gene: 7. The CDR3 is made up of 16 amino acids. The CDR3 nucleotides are TGTGCCAGCAGTTCGCTCCCGACAGGGGGCAATCAGCCCCAGCATTTT. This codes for CASSSLPTGGNQPQHF.

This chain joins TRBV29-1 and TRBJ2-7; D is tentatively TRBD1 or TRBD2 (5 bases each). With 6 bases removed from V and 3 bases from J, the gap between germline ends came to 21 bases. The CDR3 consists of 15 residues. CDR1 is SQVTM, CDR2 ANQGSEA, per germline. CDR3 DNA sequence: TGCAGCGTGGGACCCACCGGGTTCCCTAGCTACGAGCAGTACTTC. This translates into CSVGPTGFPSYEQYF.

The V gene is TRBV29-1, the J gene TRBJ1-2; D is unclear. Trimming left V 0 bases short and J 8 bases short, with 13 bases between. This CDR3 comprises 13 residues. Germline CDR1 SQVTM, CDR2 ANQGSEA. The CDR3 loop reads CSVEEGSWRGYTF. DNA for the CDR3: TGCAGCGTTGAAGAGGGGTCCTGGAGGGGCTACACCTTC.

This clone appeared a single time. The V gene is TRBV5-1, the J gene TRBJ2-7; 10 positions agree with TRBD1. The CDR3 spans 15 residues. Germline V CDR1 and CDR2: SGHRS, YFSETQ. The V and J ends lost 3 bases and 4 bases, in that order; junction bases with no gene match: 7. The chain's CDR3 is CASSSGTGDWYEQYF. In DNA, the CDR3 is TGCGCCAGCAGCTCGGGGACAGGGGACTGGTACGAGCAGTACTTC.

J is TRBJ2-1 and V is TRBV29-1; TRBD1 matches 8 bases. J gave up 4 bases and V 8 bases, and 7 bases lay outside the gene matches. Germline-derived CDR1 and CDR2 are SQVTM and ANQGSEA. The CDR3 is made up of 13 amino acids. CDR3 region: CSTADRVYNEQFF. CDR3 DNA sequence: TGCAGCACCGCGGACAGGGTATACAATGAGCAGTTCTTC.

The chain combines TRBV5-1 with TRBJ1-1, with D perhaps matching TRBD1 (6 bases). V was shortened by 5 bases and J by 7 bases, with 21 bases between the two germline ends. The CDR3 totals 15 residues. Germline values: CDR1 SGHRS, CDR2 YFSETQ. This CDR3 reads CASRQKTGTNFEAFF. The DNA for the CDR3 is TGCGCCAGCAGGCAGAAGACCGGGACAAACTTTGAAGCTTTCTTT. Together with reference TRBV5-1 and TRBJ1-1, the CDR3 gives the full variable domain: KAGVTQTPRYLIKTRGQQVTLSCSPISGHRSVSWYQQTPGQGLQFLFEYFSETQRNKGNFPGRFSGRQFSNSRSEMNVSTLELGDSALYLCASRQKTGTNFEAFFGQGTRLTVV.

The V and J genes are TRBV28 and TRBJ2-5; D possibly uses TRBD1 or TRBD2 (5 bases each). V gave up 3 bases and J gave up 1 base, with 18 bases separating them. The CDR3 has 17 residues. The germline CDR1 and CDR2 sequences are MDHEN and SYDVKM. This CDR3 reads CASSLGEGDPRQETQYF. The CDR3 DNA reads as TGTGCCAGCAGTTTGGGGGAAGGGGATCCCCGCCAAGAGACCCAGTACTTC.

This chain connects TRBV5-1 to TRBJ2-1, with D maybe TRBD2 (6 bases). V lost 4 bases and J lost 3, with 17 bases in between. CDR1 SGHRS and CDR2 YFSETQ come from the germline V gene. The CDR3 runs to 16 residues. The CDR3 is CASSQVAGSHYNEQFF. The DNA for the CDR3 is TGCGCCAGCAGCCAAGTCGCCGGGAGCCACTACAATGAGCAGTTCTTC.